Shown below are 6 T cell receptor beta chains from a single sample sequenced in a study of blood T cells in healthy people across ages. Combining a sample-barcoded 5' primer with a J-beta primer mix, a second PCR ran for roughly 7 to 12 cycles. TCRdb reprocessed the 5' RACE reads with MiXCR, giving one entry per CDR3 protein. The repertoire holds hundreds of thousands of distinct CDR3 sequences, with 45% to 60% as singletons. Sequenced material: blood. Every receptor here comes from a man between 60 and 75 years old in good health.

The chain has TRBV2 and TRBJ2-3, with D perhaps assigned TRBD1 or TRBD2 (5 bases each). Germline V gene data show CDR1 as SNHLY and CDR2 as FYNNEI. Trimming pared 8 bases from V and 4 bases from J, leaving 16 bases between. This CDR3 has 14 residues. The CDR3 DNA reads TGTGCCAGCCCAGAGGGGAGCGGCCCAGATACGCAGTATTTT. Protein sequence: CASPEGSGPDTQYF. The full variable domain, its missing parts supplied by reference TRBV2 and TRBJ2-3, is EPEVTQTPSHQVTQMGQEVILRCVPISNHLYFYWYRQILGQKVEFLVSFYNNEISEKSEIFDDQFSVERPDGSNFTLKIRSTKLEDSAMYFCASPEGSGPDTQYFGPGTRLTVL.

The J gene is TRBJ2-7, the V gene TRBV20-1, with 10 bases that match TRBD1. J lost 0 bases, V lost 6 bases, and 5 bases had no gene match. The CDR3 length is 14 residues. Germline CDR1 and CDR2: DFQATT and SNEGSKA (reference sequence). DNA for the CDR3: TGCAGTGCCCTCGGGACAGGGGCCTCCTACGAGCAGTACTTC. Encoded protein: CSALGTGASYEQYF.

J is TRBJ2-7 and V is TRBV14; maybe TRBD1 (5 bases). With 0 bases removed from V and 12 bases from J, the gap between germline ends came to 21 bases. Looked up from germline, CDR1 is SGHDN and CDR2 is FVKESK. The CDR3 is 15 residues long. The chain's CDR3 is CASSQDHGAKEQRYF. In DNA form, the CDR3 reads TGTGCCAGCAGCCAAGATCATGGGGCCAAAGAACAGAGGTACTTC.

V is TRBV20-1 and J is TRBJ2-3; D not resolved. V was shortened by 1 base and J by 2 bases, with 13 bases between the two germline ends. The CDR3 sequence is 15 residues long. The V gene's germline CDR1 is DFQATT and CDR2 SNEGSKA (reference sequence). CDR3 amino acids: CSARVLQTITDTQYF. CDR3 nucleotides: TGCAGTGCTAGAGTCCTGCAAACTATCACAGATACGCAGTATTTT.

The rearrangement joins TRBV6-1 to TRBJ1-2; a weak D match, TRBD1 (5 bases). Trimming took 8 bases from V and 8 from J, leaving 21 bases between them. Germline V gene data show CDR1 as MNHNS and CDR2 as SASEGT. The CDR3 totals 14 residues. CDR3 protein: CASGPGLGYAGYTF. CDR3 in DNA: TGTGCCAGCGGACCGGGACTGGGCTATGCAGGCTACACCTTC.

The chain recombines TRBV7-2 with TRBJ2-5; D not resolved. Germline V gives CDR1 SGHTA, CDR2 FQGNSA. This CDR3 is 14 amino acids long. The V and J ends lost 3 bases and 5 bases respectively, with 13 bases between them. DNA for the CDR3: TGTGCCAGCAGCTTTACCGGGCAACGGGAGACCCAGTACTTC. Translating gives CASSFTGQRETQYF.